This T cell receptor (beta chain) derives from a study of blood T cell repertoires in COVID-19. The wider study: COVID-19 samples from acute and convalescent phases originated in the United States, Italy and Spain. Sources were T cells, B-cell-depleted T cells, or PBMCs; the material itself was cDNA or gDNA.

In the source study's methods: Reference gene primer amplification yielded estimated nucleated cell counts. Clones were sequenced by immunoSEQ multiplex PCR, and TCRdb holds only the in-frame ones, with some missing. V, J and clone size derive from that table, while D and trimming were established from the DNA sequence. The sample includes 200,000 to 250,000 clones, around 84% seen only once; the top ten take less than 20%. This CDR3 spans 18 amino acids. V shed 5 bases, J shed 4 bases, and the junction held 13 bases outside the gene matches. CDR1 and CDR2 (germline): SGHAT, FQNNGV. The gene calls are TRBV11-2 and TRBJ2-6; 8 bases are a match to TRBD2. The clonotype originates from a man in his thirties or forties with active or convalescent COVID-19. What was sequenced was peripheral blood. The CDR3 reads CASSPHHGRAAGANVLTF. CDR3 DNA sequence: TGTGCCAGCAGCCCACACCACGGGAGGGCGGCCGGGGCCAACGTCCTGACTTTC.